The clone carrying this TCR beta chain has at least ten counts. The target antigen is unknown. A read error may produce the germline difference seen at one junction end. The data are from a study of human T cells and chemical hapten exposure. Background on the study: Alopecia areata, totalis or universalis affected patients, mainly female. Study results and limitations: DPC sensitization produced no change in TCRs with frequency above 1 in 1000.

Specified time point: patch test 3, about 24 weeks after DPC sensitization. Treatment described: therapeutic diphenylcyclopropenone sensitization with weekly scalp DPC. Alopecia patients between 18 and 70 years old and suitable for DPC were used as donors. Germline loops: CDR1 SEHNR, CDR2 FQNEAQ (reference sequence). CDR3 length: 11 amino acids. TCRdb reprocessed the RACE reads with MiXCR, giving one entry per CDR3 protein. The table lists about 92,000 distinct CDR3 sequences, approximately 11% of them singletons. This material consisted of whole blood, taken in connection with sensitization to the hapten diphenylcyclopropenone (DPC). V gene TRBV7-9 combines with J gene TRBJ1-4; D might be TRBD1 (5 bases). This receptor was identified in a woman aged 25-40 years with alopecia areata. Some clones in this sample may be carry-over from other donors' samples. This CDR3 is CASSADSLSTF. The CDR3 DNA sequence: TGTGCCAGCAGCGCAGACAGTCTGTCCACTTTT.